These 27 T cell receptor beta chains came from one sample sequenced in a study of cytomegalovirus exposure and HLA in healthy donors. The PCR used 60 Vbeta and 13 Jbeta primers. Libraries were prepared by immunoSEQ multiplex PCR; TCRdb keeps only in-frame clonotypes and omits some of them. The sample has some 150,000 clones; about 74% are singletons. The material sequenced was PBMCs. The receptors derive from a woman aged 40 to 50 in good health and CMV-seronegative.

V is TRBV28 and J is TRBJ1-5; D uncertain. The length of the CDR3 is 13 residues. Germline loops: CDR1 MDHEN, CDR2 SYDVKM. V gave up 6 bases and J gave up 11 bases, with 17 bases separating them. The CDR3 spells CASSPTREKAQHF. The CDR3 DNA follows: TGTGCCAGCAGCCCGACTCGGGAGAAAGCCCAGCATTTT.

The rearrangement links TRBV18 to TRBJ1-1; possibly TRBD1 for D (6 bases). The CDR3 is 14 residues long. Germline lookup yields CDR1 KGHSH and CDR2 LQKENI. V gave up 5 bases and J gave up 3 bases, with 13 bases separating them. The CDR3 region is CASSVQGLHTEAFF. CDR3 coding DNA: TGTGCCAGCTCAGTACAGGGTCTCCACACTGAAGCTTTCTTT.

This clone was found once. V and J are TRBV5-1 and TRBJ2-1, with 9 bases matching TRBD2. Germline CDR1 SGHRS, CDR2 YFSETQ. V gave up 2 bases and J gave up 7 bases; unmatched junction bases: 7. The CDR3 is made up of 15 amino acids. CDR3 loop: CASSFGLAGLNEQFF. CDR3 bases: TGCGCCAGCAGCTTCGGCCTAGCGGGATTAAATGAGCAGTTCTTC.

The chain employs TRBV30 and TRBJ2-1; 7 nucleotides match TRBD1. Germline V lookup: CDR1 GTSNPN, CDR2 SVGIG (reference sequence). With V trimmed by 8 bases and J by 2 bases, 3 bases remained unmatched. The CDR3 spans 12 residues. The CDR3 sequence: CARDSTYNEQFF. The CDR3 bases are TGTGCCCGGGACAGCACCTACAATGAGCAGTTCTTC.

The J gene is TRBJ1-1, the V gene TRBV5-4; the D gene is possibly TRBD1 (5 bases). The CDR3 has 14 residues. CDR1 and CDR2 from the germline V gene are SGHNT and YYREEE (reference sequence). V was clipped by 2 bases and J by 7 bases, with 15 bases between them. CDR3: CASSLEDKPSEAFF. In nucleotides, the CDR3 is TGTGCCAGCAGCTTAGAGGACAAACCAAGTGAAGCTTTCTTT.

This chain joins TRBV30 and TRBJ2-7, with 7 nucleotides matching TRBD1. The CDR3 loop spans 16 amino acids. Losses at the gene ends were 3 bases for V and 3 bases for J; bases not matched to a gene: 14. Germline loops: CDR1 GTSNPN, CDR2 SVGIG (reference sequence). This CDR3 is CAWRRSPGQSFYEQYF. The DNA for the CDR3 is TGTGCCTGGAGACGATCACCGGGACAGAGCTTCTACGAGCAGTACTTC.

Concerning this clone: This sample includes further DNA sequences coding for the same CDR3. The chain has TRBV5-1 and TRBJ1-1; a possible D gene is TRBD1 (6 bases). The ends were cut back, 3 bases at V and 1 base at J, with 10 bases in the middle. Germline lookup yields CDR1 SGHRS and CDR2 YFSETQ. CDR3 length: 14 residues. The CDR3 sequence: CASSSGQPNTEAFF. Here the CDR3 DNA reads TGCGCCAGCAGCTCTGGACAGCCGAACACTGAAGCTTTCTTT.

The chain couples TRBV7-9 to TRBJ1-1, with D unclear. V lost 5 bases and J 0 bases, leaving 19 bases between the germline ends. CDR1 and CDR2 (germline): SEHNR, FQNEAQ (reference sequence). The CDR3 extends over 17 amino acids. The CDR3 sequence: CASSLHRGGSMNTEAFF. DNA of the CDR3: TGTGCCAGCAGCCTTCATCGGGGAGGGAGTATGAACACTGAAGCTTTCTTT.

This CDR3 is CASSLLGDRVGEQYF. As DNA, the CDR3 is TGTGCCAGCAGTTTATTGGGGGACAGGGTGGGCGAGCAGTACTTC. The V and J genes are TRBV27 and TRBJ2-7, with 9 bases matching TRBD1. The CDR3 extends over 15 amino acids. V lost 1 base, J lost 6 bases, and 7 bases stayed unmatched. Germline values: CDR1 MNHEY, CDR2 SMNVEV (reference sequence).

The V call is TRBV14, the J call TRBJ2-1; 7 bases map to TRBD2. CDR3 length: 13 amino acids. The V gene end was trimmed by 4 bases and the J gene end by 9 bases; junction bases not matched to a gene: 6. CDR1 and CDR2 (germline): SGHDN, FVKESK. The CDR3 protein is CASSPDGEGEQFF. CDR3 DNA: TGTGCCAGCAGCCCCGACGGGGAGGGTGAGCAGTTCTTC.

The rearrangement uses TRBV5-6 and TRBJ1-1; D not resolved. CDR3 length: 15 residues. The V gene lost 4 bases and the J gene lost 4 bases, with 17 bases spanning the gap. Germline V CDR1 and CDR2: SGHDT, YYEEEE. CDR3 nucleotides: TGTGCCAGCAGCCAAGCGTGGGGTGAGGGCACTGAAGCTTTCTTT. Its translation: CASSQAWGEGTEAFF.

The rearrangement uses TRBV5-4 and TRBJ1-1; maybe TRBD1 (6 bases). CDR1 and CDR2 from the germline V gene are SGHNT and YYREEE (reference sequence). This CDR3 has 16 amino acids. V lost 0 bases to trimming and J lost 0 bases, with 12 bases between them. The CDR3 is CASSLDEGHLNTEAFF. CDR3 DNA sequence: TGTGCCAGCAGCTTGGACGAGGGACACCTGAACACTGAAGCTTTCTTT.

This clone was detected only once. This CDR3 reads CAWSPLTRETQYF. The CDR3 DNA follows: TGTGCCTGGAGTCCGTTAACTAGGGAGACCCAGTACTTC. This sequence joins TRBV30 and TRBJ2-5; maybe TRBD2 (5 bases). The V gene lost 2 bases and the J gene lost 5 bases, with 12 bases spanning the gap. This CDR3 region has 13 residues. CDR1 GTSNPN and CDR2 SVGIG come from the germline V gene (reference sequence). Combining the CDR3 with reference TRBV30 and TRBJ2-5 gives the whole variable domain SQTIHQWPATLVQPVGSPLSLECTVEGTSNPNLYWYRQAAGRGLQLLFYSVGIGQISSEVPQNLSASRPQDRQFILSSKKLLLSDSGFYLCAWSPLTRETQYFGPGTRLLVL.

This chain connects TRBV2 to TRBJ2-7, with a tentative D call TRBD1 (6 bases). The V end was cut by 7 bases, the J end by 7 bases, with 8 bases between. Germline CDR1 and CDR2: SNHLY and FYNNEI. This CDR3 spans 10 amino acids. This CDR3 reads CASKGEEQYF. The CDR3 DNA is TGTGCCAGCAAGGGGGAAGAGCAGTACTTC.

V and J are TRBV5-1 and TRBJ2-7; 11 bases are a match to TRBD2. V lost 2 bases to trimming and J lost 0 bases; unmatched junction nucleotides: 13. The CDR3 loop spans 19 amino acids. Germline V gene data show CDR1 as SGHRS and CDR2 as YFSETQ. CDR3: CASSLPSGRPSQGSYEQYF. The CDR3 DNA reads TGCGCCAGCAGCTTACCTAGCGGGAGGCCCTCCCAGGGCTCCTACGAGCAGTACTTC.

The genes are TRBV6-5 and TRBJ2-1; weak D call: TRBD1 (6 bases). CDR1 is MNHEY and CDR2 is SVGAGI in the germline V gene. The CDR3 spans 12 residues. V lost 5 bases and J 15 bases, leaving 17 bases between the germline ends. Written as DNA, the CDR3 is TGTGCCAGCAGTCCCCACCCAGGGGTCGCGTTCTTC. Translating gives CASSPHPGVAFF.

The V gene is TRBV28, the J gene TRBJ2-7, with TRBD1 identical over 7 bases. The CDR3 has 18 residues. V was clipped by 3 bases and J by 1 base; unmatched bases: 15. Germline V gives CDR1 MDHEN, CDR2 SYDVKM. CDR3 DNA: TGTGCCAGCAGTTTCCTACGGCTAAAAACAGGGGTGTCCTACGAGCAGTACTTC. Its protein product is CASSFLRLKTGVSYEQYF.

CDR3 loop: CASRIGDTQYF. The CDR3 DNA sequence: TGTGCCAGCCGGATCGGGGATACGCAGTATTTT. The J gene is TRBJ2-3, the V gene TRBV9; unclear D gene. V shed 7 bases and J shed 6 bases, with 9 bases lying between them. The CDR3 loop spans 11 amino acids. In germline, CDR1 is SGDLS, CDR2 YYNGEE.

The chain uses TRBV19 and TRBJ2-1, with TRBD1 matching over 9 bases. CDR3 length: 15 amino acids. CDR1 and CDR2 from the germline V gene are LNHDA and SQIVND (reference sequence). V gave up 7 bases and J gave up 8 bases; unmatched junction bases: 12. For the CDR3, the DNA is TGTGCCAGTACCATACAGGGGGCAGGTACCGATGAGCAGTTCTTC. Translated: CASTIQGAGTDEQFF.

Only one count was recorded for this clone. V and J are TRBV7-2 and TRBJ2-7; D remains ambiguous. The CDR3 is 11 residues long. V gave up 7 bases and J gave up 1 base, with 5 bases separating them. Germline V gene data show CDR1 as SGHTA and CDR2 as FQGNSA. The CDR3 region is CASTPSYEQYF. The CDR3 region has the DNA TGTGCCAGCACCCCGTCCTACGAGCAGTACTTC.

The chain combines TRBV5-6 with TRBJ2-2; D is possibly TRBD1 (6 bases). The germline V gene encodes CDR1 SGHDT and CDR2 YYEEEE. Trimming stripped 4 bases from V and 3 bases from J, with 13 bases between. This CDR3 contains 15 residues. The CDR3 spells CASSRRDTYTGELFF. As DNA, the CDR3 is TGTGCCAGCAGCCGACGGGACACCTACACCGGGGAGCTGTTTTTT.

This clone was detected once. V gene TRBV28 combines with J gene TRBJ2-5; 9 positions agree with TRBD1. This CDR3 is 19 amino acids long. V lost 5 bases and J lost 5; bases outside the gene matches: 21. CDR1 is MDHEN and CDR2 is SYDVKM in the germline V gene. In nucleotides, the CDR3 is TGTGCCAGCAGTACCACAGGGGGCTATTGGGGGAGGGAGGGGGAGACCCAGTACTTC. This codes for CASSTTGGYWGREGETQYF.

DNA for the CDR3: TGTGCCAGCAGCTTCTCTCGACTAGGATTACGAGATACGCAGTATTTT. It yields the protein CASSFSRLGLRDTQYF. The chain couples TRBV7-9 to TRBJ2-3; a weak D match, TRBD2 (6 bases). Germline values: CDR1 SEHNR, CDR2 FQNEAQ (reference sequence). The CDR3 has 16 amino acids. V was pared by 3 bases and J by 5 bases, with 18 bases between.

V usage is TRBV4-1 and J usage is TRBJ2-3; 12 bases map to TRBD1. Germline assignment: CDR1 MGHRA and CDR2 YSYEKL. V lost 5 bases to trimming and J lost 3 bases; unmatched junction nucleotides: 9. This CDR3 contains 17 residues. CDR3 coding DNA: TGCGCCAGCAGCTTTATCGGGACAGGGGGCATAACAGATACGCAGTATTTT. It yields the protein CASSFIGTGGITDTQYF.

The V call is TRBV5-4, the J call TRBJ2-3; perhaps TRBD2 as D (6 bases). The ends were cut back, 4 bases at V and 7 bases at J, with 16 bases in the middle. The CDR3 extends over 14 amino acids. CDR1 SGHNT and CDR2 YYREEE come from the germline V gene (reference sequence). CDR3 protein: CASSEGTRGNTQYF. In DNA, the CDR3 is TGTGCCAGCAGCGAGGGGACTCGCGGGAATACGCAGTATTTT.

The rearrangement uses TRBV9 and TRBJ1-5; 7 positions match TRBD1. There are 15 residues in the CDR3. Germline-derived CDR1 and CDR2 are SGDLS and YYNGEE. V was pared by 2 bases and J by 5 bases, with 7 bases of the junction left unmatched. The CDR3, as DNA: TGTGCCAGCAGCGTCTCAAGGGGGCCGGATCAGCCCCAGCATTTT. Amino acid sequence: CASSVSRGPDQPQHF.

The chain uses TRBV7-2 and TRBJ2-1, with 14 bases aligning to TRBD2. This CDR3 is built from 16 residues. Germline values: CDR1 SGHTA, CDR2 FQGNSA. Trimming took 1 base from V and 8 from J; bases not matched to a gene: 4. CDR3 in amino acids: CASSLVGTSGGHEQFF. In nucleotides, the CDR3 is TGTGCCAGCAGCTTAGTTGGGACTAGCGGGGGCCATGAGCAGTTCTTC.